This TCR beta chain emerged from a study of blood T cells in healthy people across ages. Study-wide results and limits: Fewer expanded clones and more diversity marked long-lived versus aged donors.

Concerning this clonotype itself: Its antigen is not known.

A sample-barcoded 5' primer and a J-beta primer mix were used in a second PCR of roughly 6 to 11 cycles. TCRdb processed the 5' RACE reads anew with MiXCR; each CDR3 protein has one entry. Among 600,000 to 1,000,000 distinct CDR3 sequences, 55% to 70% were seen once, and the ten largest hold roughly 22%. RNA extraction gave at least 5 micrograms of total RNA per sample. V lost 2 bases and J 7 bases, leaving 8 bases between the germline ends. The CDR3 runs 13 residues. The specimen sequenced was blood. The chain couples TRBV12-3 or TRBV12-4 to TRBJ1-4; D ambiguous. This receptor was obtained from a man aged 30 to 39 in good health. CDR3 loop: CASSLNSGEKLFF. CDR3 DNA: TGTGCCAGCAGTTTAAATAGTGGTGAAAAACTGTTTTTT.